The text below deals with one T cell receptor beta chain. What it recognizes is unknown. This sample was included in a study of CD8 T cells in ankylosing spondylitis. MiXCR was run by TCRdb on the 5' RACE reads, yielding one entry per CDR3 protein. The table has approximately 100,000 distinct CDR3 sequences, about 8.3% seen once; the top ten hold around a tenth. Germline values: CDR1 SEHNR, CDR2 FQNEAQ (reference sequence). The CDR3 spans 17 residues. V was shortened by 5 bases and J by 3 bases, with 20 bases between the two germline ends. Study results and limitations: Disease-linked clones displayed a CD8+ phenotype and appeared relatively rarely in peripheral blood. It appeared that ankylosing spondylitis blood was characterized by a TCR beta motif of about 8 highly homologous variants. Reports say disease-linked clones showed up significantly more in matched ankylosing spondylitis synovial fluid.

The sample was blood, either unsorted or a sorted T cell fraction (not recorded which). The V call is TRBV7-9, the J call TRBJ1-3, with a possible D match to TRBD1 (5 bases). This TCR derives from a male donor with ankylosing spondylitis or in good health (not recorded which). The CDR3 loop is CASSLLPSRAFGNTIYF. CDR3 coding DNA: TGTGCCAGCAGCCTCCTTCCCAGCAGGGCATTTGGAAACACCATATATTTT.